A single sample is the source of the 25 T cell receptor beta chains below, sequenced in a study of cytomegalovirus exposure and HLA in healthy donors (dated by TCRdb to about 2017). To prepare the library, the immunoSEQ multiplex PCR assay was applied. A mixture of 60 forward primers for TCR Vbeta segments and 13 reverse primers for TCR Jbeta segments was used in the multiplex PCR. TCRdb obtained this table from immuneACCESS and retained in-frame rearrangements with V and J assigned. These tables miss some clones; where compared with another copy, unresolved V genes account for less than half of the shortfall, and the remainder is unexplained. The sample table includes about 58,000 clones. The ten top clones hold around 2.1% of the sample. Sequenced material: PBMCs. These receptors were collected from a woman aged 18-35 years in good health and CMV-seronegative.

DNA for the CDR3: TGTGCCATCAGGTCTAGCGGGAGTTCCTACGAGCAGTACTTC. It encodes CAIRSSGSSYEQYF. The V call is TRBV10-3, the J call TRBJ2-7; 10 nucleotides line up with TRBD2. The germline V gene encodes CDR1 ENHRY and CDR2 SYGVKD. The V segment lost 6 bases and the J segment 1 base; nucleotides outside the gene matches: 3. There are 14 residues in the CDR3.

The chain joins TRBV19 to TRBJ1-2; TRBD1 aligns across 8 bases. Germline CDR1 is LNHDA and CDR2 is SQIVND (reference sequence). The ends lost 7 bases at V and 6 bases at J; junction bases unmatched: 10. CDR3 length: 14 amino acids. CDR3 protein: CASIDRGNQNGYTF. In DNA form, the CDR3 reads TGTGCCAGTATAGACAGGGGTAATCAGAATGGCTACACCTTC.

The V and J genes are TRBV6-1 and TRBJ2-7; 9 bases match TRBD1. CDR3 length: 15 amino acids. V lost 8 bases and J lost 5; bases outside the gene matches: 13. Germline CDR1 is MNHNS and CDR2 is SASEGT. Here the CDR3 reads CASGTGIAEVDEQYF. The CDR3 nucleotides are TGTGCCAGCGGGACAGGGATCGCCGAGGTGGACGAGCAGTACTTC.

V and J are TRBV23-1 and TRBJ1-1; D not certain. TRBV23-1 is assigned to the ORF class and has an uncertain function. The CDR3 contains 15 residues. Trimming pared 0 bases from V and 5 bases from J, leaving 13 bases between. DNA for the CDR3: TGCGCCAGCAGTCAATCAGAGGGTCCGAGGACTGAAGCTTTCTTT. Encoded protein: CASSQSEGPRTEAFF.

The chain combines TRBV4-1 with TRBJ1-2; unclear D gene. Germline V gene data show CDR1 as MGHRA and CDR2 as YSYEKL. V gave up 1 base and J gave up 4 bases, with 10 bases separating them. This CDR3 has 14 residues. CDR3 sequence: CASSQGPLVYGYTF. CDR3 nucleotide sequence: TGCGCCAGCAGCCAAGGTCCGTTAGTCTATGGCTACACCTTC.

The gene calls are TRBV29-1 and TRBJ1-2, with 8 positions matching TRBD1. Germline-derived CDR1 and CDR2 are SQVTM and ANQGSEA. V trimming: 7 bases; J trimming: 2 bases; junction bases outside the gene matches: 6. This CDR3 comprises 13 residues. CDR3 nucleotide sequence: TGCAGCGCAGGACAGGGCGTGAACTATGGCTACACCTTC. Translated: CSAGQGVNYGYTF.

V usage is TRBV7-3 and J usage is TRBJ2-1; TRBD2 matches at 9 bases. Germline trimming cut 0 bases from V and 0 bases from J; bases unmatched to any gene: 15. The CDR3 loop spans 21 amino acids. Germline CDR1 is SGHTA and CDR2 is FQGTGA. CDR3 nucleotide sequence: TGTGCCAGCAGCTTAACGGGCGGAGGACTAGCGAGAACGAGCTCCTACAATGAGCAGTTCTTC. Amino acid sequence: CASSLTGGGLARTSSYNEQFF.

The rearrangement links TRBV6-1 to TRBJ2-7; a possible D gene is TRBD1 (6 bases). This CDR3 comprises 13 residues. V lost 4 bases and J lost 3, with 10 bases in between. CDR1 is MNHNS and CDR2 is SASEGT in the germline V gene. CDR3 sequence: CASSGTGSYEQYF. As DNA, the CDR3 is TGTGCCAGCAGTGGAACAGGGAGCTACGAGCAGTACTTC.

The rearrangement links TRBV28 to TRBJ2-7, with TRBD2 matching over 7 bases. The V segment lost 3 bases and the J segment 4 bases; nucleotides outside the gene matches: 6. This CDR3 is built from 14 residues. Per the germline V gene, CDR1 is MDHEN and CDR2 is SYDVKM. DNA for the CDR3: TGTGCCAGCAGTTTCACAGGCGGGGGATACGAGCAGTACTTC. Translation gives CASSFTGGGYEQYF.

This chain links TRBV5-1 with TRBJ1-1; TRBD1 agrees at 7 bases. J gave up 2 bases and V 3 bases, and 7 bases lay outside the gene matches. Germline V gives CDR1 SGHRS, CDR2 YFSETQ. CDR3 size: 15 residues. The CDR3, as DNA: TGCGCCAGCAGCTCGGGACAGCTCACCAACACTGAAGCTTTCTTT. Translation gives CASSSGQLTNTEAFF.

V usage is TRBV5-1 and J usage is TRBJ1-1; the match to TRBD1 covers 10 bases. V was clipped by 4 bases and J by 3 bases; unmatched bases: 3. There are 14 residues in the CDR3. Germline assignment: CDR1 SGHRS and CDR2 YFSETQ. This chain's CDR3 is CASSEGTGDTEAFF. As DNA, the CDR3 is TGCGCCAGCAGCGAGGGGACAGGGGACACTGAAGCTTTCTTT.

On this clone: An end of the junction does not agree with germline; a read error may underlie this. The chain employs TRBV6-5 and TRBJ1-1; 7 nucleotides align to TRBD1. Looked up from germline, CDR1 is MNHEY and CDR2 is SVGAGI. CDR3 length equals 15 residues. The DNA of the CDR3 is TGTGCCGGCAGTAAGGAGGGGGCAGTGAACACTGAAGCTTTCTTT. Translation: CAGSKEGAVNTEAFF.

This chain uses TRBV6-6 with TRBJ2-5; TRBD2 aligns across 8 bases. The J segment lost 5 bases and the V segment lost 10 bases, leaving 6 bases of the junction unmatched. The germline gives CDR1 MNHNY, CDR2 SVGAGI (reference sequence). The CDR3 runs to 12 residues. The CDR3 nucleotides are TGTGCCATCGGGGGGGCTCGGGAGACCCAGTACTTC. Protein sequence: CAIGGARETQYF.

The rearrangement joins TRBV7-8 to TRBJ2-7; 14 bases agree with TRBD2. The CDR3 totals 16 residues. Germline V gene lookup returns CDR1 SGHVS and CDR2 FQNEAQ. The ends lost 0 bases at V and 7 bases at J; junction bases unmatched: 5. The CDR3 nucleotides read TGTGCCAGCAGCTTAGCGGGCGGACTAGCGGGAGGTGAGCAGTACTTC. It translates to CASSLAGGLAGGEQYF.

CDR3 region: CASSVDWSTDTQYF. The CDR3 coding sequence is TGTGCCAGCAGCGTGGACTGGAGCACAGATACGCAGTATTTT. This chain joins TRBV9 and TRBJ2-3, with a weak D call TRBD2 (5 bases). Germline V gene data show CDR1 as SGDLS and CDR2 as YYNGEE. Trimming took 2 bases from V and 0 from J, leaving 7 bases between them. The CDR3 is made up of 14 amino acids.

The chain uses TRBV7-9 and TRBJ1-4; D unresolved. This CDR3 region has 16 residues. The V and J ends lost 2 bases and 0 bases respectively, with 10 bases between them. CDR1 is SEHNR and CDR2 is FQNEAQ in the germline V gene (reference sequence). CDR3 amino acids: CASSLRLASTNEKLFF. For the CDR3, the DNA is TGTGCCAGCAGCTTAAGACTCGCATCAACTAATGAAAAACTGTTTTTT.

The chain links TRBV6-6 to TRBJ1-2; D not resolved. Germline V CDR1 and CDR2: MNHNY, SVGAGI (reference sequence). Trimming cost V 2 bases and J 4 bases, with 8 bases left between them. The CDR3 totals 13 residues. CDR3 protein: CASSYGLSYGYTF. The CDR3 bases are TGTGCCAGCAGTTACGGCCTGTCCTATGGCTACACCTTC.

The rearrangement uses TRBV7-2 and TRBJ2-1; D uncertain. CDR3 length equals 14 residues. Germline-derived CDR1 and CDR2 are SGHTA and FQGNSA. V lost 1 base and J 4 bases, leaving 8 bases between the germline ends. The CDR3 nucleotides are TGTGCCAGCAGCTTAGTTTCCCCTTACAATGAGCAGTTCTTC. Translated: CASSLVSPYNEQFF. The full variable domain, its missing parts supplied by reference TRBV7-2 and TRBJ2-1, is GAGVSQSPSNKVTEKGKDVELRCDPISGHTALYWYRQSLGQGLEFLIYFQGNSAPDKSGLPSDRFSAERTGGSVSTLTIQRTQQEDSAVYLCASSLVSPYNEQFFGPGTRLTVL.

This sequence joins TRBV11-2 and TRBJ2-5; no definite D call. The V gene lost 4 bases and the J gene lost 5 bases, with 8 bases spanning the gap. Germline assignment: CDR1 SGHAT and CDR2 FQNNGV. The length of the CDR3 is 12 residues. The CDR3 sequence is CASSYYPETQYF. The CDR3 nucleotides read TGTGCCAGCAGCTATTATCCGGAGACCCAGTACTTC.

About this clone itself: A read error may account for a junction end that differs from germline. The V call is TRBV7-2, the J call TRBJ2-1; 8 positions agree with TRBD2. CDR1 is SGHTA, CDR2 FQGNSA, per germline. There are 14 residues in the CDR3. CDR3 sequence reads: CASTLLAAYNEQFF. The CDR3 DNA follows: TGTGCCAGCACCTTACTAGCGGCCTACAATGAGCAGTTCTTC.

The chain links TRBV14 to TRBJ2-1; a possible D gene is TRBD1 (5 bases). Between the trimmed V and J ends, which lost 5 bases and 8 bases, there was a span of 34 bases. In germline, CDR1 is SGHDN, CDR2 FVKESK. This CDR3 is 20 amino acids long. CDR3 coding DNA: TGTGCCAGCAGCACAAGGGCCCATGGTCCTGACAGTAGCCAGCCCCATGAGCAGTTCTTC. As protein: CASSTRAHGPDSSQPHEQFF.

The CDR3 sequence is CASRVYSHLAEAFF. The CDR3 bases are TGTGCCAGTAGAGTATACAGCCACTTGGCGGAAGCTTTCTTT. The chain recombines TRBV19 with TRBJ1-1; no definite D call. The germline V gene encodes CDR1 LNHDA and CDR2 SQIVND (reference sequence). The V and J ends lost 6 bases and 8 bases respectively, with 19 bases between them. This CDR3 is built from 14 residues.

The rearrangement uses TRBV28 and TRBJ1-1; 8 bases agree with TRBD1. V dropped 8 bases and J dropped 5; count of bases not matched to a gene: 16. Germline CDR1 reads MDHEN; CDR2 reads SYDVKM. The CDR3 is 16 residues long. The CDR3 here is CASWIRDRPWGTEAFF. The CDR3 DNA is TGTGCCAGCTGGATCCGGGACAGGCCCTGGGGGACTGAAGCTTTCTTT.

V gene TRBV5-1 combines with J gene TRBJ2-3; TRBD2 agrees at 8 bases. The V and J ends lost 6 bases and 4 bases, in that order; junction bases with no gene match: 7. CDR1 SGHRS and CDR2 YFSETQ come from the germline V gene. This CDR3 contains 14 residues. The CDR3 sequence is CASTVTGGADTQYF. The CDR3 nucleotides read TGCGCCAGCACCGTTACGGGGGGGGCAGATACGCAGTATTTT.

The V gene is TRBV20-1, the J gene TRBJ2-7; possibly TRBD1 for D (5 bases). The CDR3 has 11 amino acids. CDR1 DFQATT and CDR2 SNEGSKA come from the germline V gene (reference sequence). Trimming took 4 bases from V and 5 from J, leaving 9 bases between them. CDR3 coding DNA: TGCAGTGCTACCAGGGCCGACGAGCAGTACTTC. Translated: CSATRADEQYF.